Listed below are T cell receptor beta chains from one sample, sequenced in a study of CD8 T cells in ankylosing spondylitis. A single record per CDR3 protein comes from TCRdb applying MiXCR to the 5' RACE reads. The sample lists 200,000 to 250,000 distinct CDR3 sequences, approximately 12% seen once, with 6% to 7.5% in the top ten. Sample: blood, either unsorted or a sorted T cell fraction (not recorded which). The receptors come from a male donor with ankylosing spondylitis or in good health (not recorded which). Each CDR3 is given with its conserved first and last residue. D genes are given only for firm matches. Part of the rows lack a size; the others show once, few, many or a class for expanded clones.

d_call: NA
v_call: TRBV24-1
clone_size: many
j_call: TRBJ1-2
cdr3_aa: CATGGSGNYGYTF
cdr3_nt: TGTGCCACCGGGGGCTCAGGAAACTATGGCTACACCTTC

d_call: TRBD1
v_call: TRBV4-1
clone_size: many
j_call: TRBJ1-2
cdr3_aa: CASSQGTGTGASSYGYTF
cdr3_nt: TGCGCCAGCAGCCAAGGTACCGGGACAGGGGCCTCTAGCTATGGCTACACCTTC

d_call: NA
v_call: TRBV24-1
clone_size: NA
j_call: TRBJ2-3
cdr3_aa: CATSDPSGALADTQYF
cdr3_nt: TGTGCCACCAGTGATCCCTCGGGAGCGCTCGCAGATACGCAGTATTTT

d_call: TRBD1
v_call: TRBV6-5
clone_size: many
j_call: TRBJ1-1
cdr3_aa: CASSYGQGDTEAFF
cdr3_nt: TGTGCCAGCAGTTATGGACAGGGGGACACTGAAGCTTTCTTT

d_call: NA
v_call: TRBV12-3/TRBV12-4
clone_size: NA
j_call: TRBJ2-7
cdr3_aa: CASRRTGGTRNEQYF
cdr3_nt: TGTGCCAGCAGACGAACAGGGGGGACTAGAAACGAGCAGTACTTC

d_call: NA
v_call: TRBV5-1
clone_size: many
j_call: TRBJ2-7
cdr3_aa: CASSTNYEQYF
cdr3_nt: TGCGCCAGCAGCACTAACTACGAGCAGTACTTC

d_call: NA
v_call: TRBV20-1
clone_size: NA
j_call: TRBJ1-4
cdr3_aa: CSARMTVEGNEKLFF
cdr3_nt: TGCAGTGCTAGGATGACCGTAGAGGGGAATGAAAAACTGTTTTTT

d_call: TRBD2
v_call: TRBV5-1
clone_size: many
j_call: TRBJ2-5
cdr3_aa: CASSLEATSGQETQYF
cdr3_nt: TGCGCCAGCAGCTTGGAGGCGACTAGCGGTCAGGAGACCCAGTACTTC

d_call: TRBD2
v_call: TRBV11-2
clone_size: NA
j_call: TRBJ2-1
cdr3_aa: CASSKAGGPVYNEQFF
cdr3_nt: TGTGCCAGCAGCAAAGCGGGGGGGCCAGTCTACAATGAGCAGTTCTTC

d_call: TRBD2
v_call: TRBV10-3
clone_size: many
j_call: TRBJ2-1
cdr3_aa: CAISWTSGRSNEQFF
cdr3_nt: TGTGCCATCAGTTGGACTAGCGGGAGAAGTAATGAGCAGTTCTTC

d_call: NA
v_call: TRBV18
clone_size: NA
j_call: TRBJ1-2
cdr3_aa: CASPDGTDYGYTF
cdr3_nt: TGTGCCAGCCCAGACGGGACGGACTATGGCTACACCTTC

d_call: TRBD2
v_call: TRBV10-3
clone_size: many
j_call: TRBJ2-3
cdr3_aa: CAISDGSSGATDTQYF
cdr3_nt: TGTGCCATCAGTGATGGATCTAGCGGGGCCACAGATACGCAGTATTTT

d_call: TRBD1
v_call: TRBV6-1
clone_size: many
j_call: TRBJ2-3
cdr3_aa: CASSESPGTGGDTQYF
cdr3_nt: TGTGCCAGCAGTGAAAGTCCCGGGACAGGGGGAGATACGCAGTATTTT

d_call: NA
v_call: TRBV7-6
clone_size: NA
j_call: TRBJ2-6
cdr3_aa: CASSPVAAEYYPSGANVLTF
cdr3_nt: TGTGCCAGCAGCCCCGTCGCGGCAGAGTACTACCCCTCTGGGGCCAACGTCCTGACTTTC

d_call: NA
v_call: TRBV7-9
clone_size: NA
j_call: TRBJ1-1
cdr3_aa: CASSLPPGQEAFF
cdr3_nt: TGTGCCAGCAGCTTACCACCGGGACAAGAAGCTTTCTTT

d_call: NA
v_call: TRBV28
clone_size: many
j_call: TRBJ2-3
cdr3_aa: CASSLDGTDTQYF
cdr3_nt: TGTGCCAGCAGTTTGGACGGCACAGATACGCAGTATTTT

d_call: TRBD2
v_call: TRBV12-3/TRBV12-4
clone_size: many
j_call: TRBJ2-5
cdr3_aa: CASSRLAGQETQYF
cdr3_nt: TGTGCCAGCAGCCGACTAGCGGGCCAAGAGACCCAGTACTTC

d_call: TRBD1
v_call: TRBV12-3/TRBV12-4
clone_size: many
j_call: TRBJ2-3
cdr3_aa: CASSTGQGVTDTQYF
cdr3_nt: TGTGCCAGCAGCACGGGACAGGGGGTAACAGATACGCAGTATTTT

d_call: NA
v_call: TRBV20-1
clone_size: many
j_call: TRBJ2-5
cdr3_aa: CSARGWGDKETQYF
cdr3_nt: TGCAGTGCTAGAGGATGGGGGGATAAAGAGACCCAGTACTTC

d_call: NA
v_call: TRBV12-3/TRBV12-4
clone_size: many
j_call: TRBJ1-1
cdr3_aa: CASRPYYTEAFF
cdr3_nt: TGTGCCAGCAGGCCATATTACACTGAAGCTTTCTTT

d_call: NA
v_call: TRBV20-1
clone_size: NA
j_call: TRBJ2-6
cdr3_aa: CSARGRQLSGANVLTF
cdr3_nt: TGCAGTGCTAGAGGACGTCAGCTCTCTGGGGCCAACGTCCTGACTTTC

d_call: NA
v_call: TRBV24-1
clone_size: many
j_call: TRBJ2-5
cdr3_aa: CATSDLGGPEETQYF
cdr3_nt: TGTGCCACCAGTGATTTGGGGGGTCCCGAGGAGACCCAGTACTTC

d_call: NA
v_call: TRBV5-6
clone_size: many
j_call: TRBJ1-2
cdr3_aa: CASSFKTGYGYTF
cdr3_nt: TGTGCCAGCAGCTTTAAAACCGGCTATGGCTACACCTTC

d_call: NA
v_call: TRBV24-1
clone_size: many
j_call: TRBJ2-2
cdr3_aa: CATSDLKGELFF
cdr3_nt: TGTGCCACCAGTGATTTAAAGGGGGAGCTGTTTTTT

d_call: TRBD2
v_call: TRBV5-1
clone_size: NA
j_call: TRBJ2-1
cdr3_aa: CASSLILAGEPRGQFF
cdr3_nt: TGCGCCAGCAGCTTAATTTTAGCGGGGGAACCCAGGGGGCAGTTCTTC

d_call: NA
v_call: TRBV10-1
clone_size: medium-sized
j_call: TRBJ1-1
cdr3_aa: CASSGRENTEAFF
cdr3_nt: TGCGCCAGCAGTGGACGGGAGAACACTGAAGCTTTCTTT

d_call: NA
v_call: TRBV12-3/TRBV12-4
clone_size: NA
j_call: TRBJ1-1
cdr3_aa: CASRGGGARGNTEAFF
cdr3_nt: TGTGCCAGCAGAGGGGGAGGGGCGAGGGGGAACACTGAAGCTTTCTTT

d_call: NA
v_call: TRBV3-1
clone_size: many
j_call: TRBJ2-7
cdr3_aa: CASSRSYEQYF
cdr3_nt: TGTGCCAGCAGTCGCTCCTACGAGCAGTACTTC

d_call: NA
v_call: TRBV6-1
clone_size: few
j_call: TRBJ2-3
cdr3_aa: CALESVATQYF
cdr3_nt: TGTGCCCTCGAAAGCGTCGCTACGCAGTATTTT

d_call: NA
v_call: TRBV12-3/TRBV12-4
clone_size: many
j_call: TRBJ2-7
cdr3_aa: CASSNRVSYEQYF
cdr3_nt: TGTGCCAGCAGTAACAGGGTCTCCTACGAGCAGTACTTC

d_call: TRBD1
v_call: TRBV5-1
clone_size: many
j_call: TRBJ1-1
cdr3_aa: CASSLAGGYTEAFF
cdr3_nt: TGCGCCAGCAGCTTGGCAGGGGGGTACACTGAAGCTTTCTTT

d_call: NA
v_call: TRBV5-1
clone_size: few
j_call: TRBJ2-3
cdr3_aa: CASSLVPGSRTDTQYF
cdr3_nt: TGCGCCAGCAGCTTGGTCCCGGGGAGCAGGACAGATACGCAGTATTTT

d_call: NA
v_call: TRBV6-5
clone_size: many
j_call: TRBJ1-2
cdr3_aa: CASSYIGTGGHVTF
cdr3_nt: TGTGCCAGCAGTTACATCGGGACGGGCGGTCATGTGACCTTC

d_call: NA
v_call: TRBV9
clone_size: many
j_call: TRBJ2-5
cdr3_aa: CASSVESASETQYF
cdr3_nt: TGTGCCAGCAGCGTAGAGTCAGCTTCGGAGACCCAGTACTTC

d_call: NA
v_call: TRBV28
clone_size: few
j_call: TRBJ2-7
cdr3_aa: CASSAYENNYEQYF
cdr3_nt: TGTGCCAGCAGTGCCTACGAGAATAACTACGAGCAGTACTTC

d_call: TRBD1
v_call: TRBV18
clone_size: many
j_call: TRBJ2-3
cdr3_aa: CASSPDRGDTDTQYF
cdr3_nt: TGTGCCAGCTCACCCGACAGGGGGGACACAGATACGCAGTATTTT

d_call: TRBD2
v_call: TRBV20-1
clone_size: NA
j_call: TRBJ2-1
cdr3_aa: CSAAGGDVGYNEQFF
cdr3_nt: TGCAGTGCCGCGGGAGGGGACGTCGGGTACAATGAGCAGTTCTTC

d_call: TRBD1
v_call: TRBV20-1
clone_size: few
j_call: TRBJ2-7
cdr3_aa: CSARIQGVVYEQYF
cdr3_nt: TGCAGTGCTAGAATACAGGGGGTTGTCTACGAGCAGTACTTC